This is a list of T cell receptor beta chains from one sample in a study of blood T cell repertoires in COVID-19. Produced via immunoSEQ multiplex PCR; TCRdb's table is partial and in-frame only. The table shows 70,000 to 85,000 clones, with roughly four fifths occurring only once. The sequenced sample consisted of peripheral blood. These receptors all stem from a human donor in a cohort sampled during active COVID-19. CDR3s include the opening cysteine and the closing phenylalanine or tryptophan. D genes are given only for firm matches. Not all rows give a size; the values are once, few, many and, for expanded clones, a class.

d_call j_call v_call clone_size cdr3_nt cdr3_aa
. TRBJ2-2 TRBV2 . TGTGCCAGCAGTGAATCCTACTCGAACACCGGGGAGCTGTTTTTT CASSESYSNTGELFF
TRBD1 TRBJ1-5 TRBV19 . TGTGCCAGTAGTATAACCCCCGGGACAGTTAATCAGCCCCAGCATTTT CASSITPGTVNQPQHF
TRBD1 TRBJ1-2 TRBV4-1 . TGCGCCAGCACCATCAGAGGGGACAGGGGGGGCGGCTACACCTTC CASTIRGDRGGGYTF
TRBD1 TRBJ2-1 TRBV7-2 . TGTGCCAGCAGCAAAGACAGGGGTAGAGGCAGCAACAATGAGCAGTTCTTC CASSKDRGRGSNNEQFF
TRBD2 TRBJ2-7 TRBV24-1 . TGTGCCACCACCCCCGGGACTAGCGAGGCCTACGAGCAGTACTTC CATTPGTSEAYEQYF
TRBD1 TRBJ2-2 TRBV6-6 . TGTGCCAGCAGACGAACCTCCGGGACAGGGAGAACCGGGGAGCTGTTTTTT CASRRTSGTGRTGELFF
. TRBJ2-7 TRBV5-1 . TGCGCCAGCAGCGCCGCCGACAAGGCCCTTGAGCAGTACTTC CASSAADKALEQYF
TRBD1 TRBJ1-2 TRBV5-1 . TGCGCCAGCAGCTTTCAGGGGGACTATGGCTACACCTTC CASSFQGDYGYTF
. TRBJ2-4 TRBV4-1 . TGCGCCAGCAGCCAAGAGCAGGGCTCTATGGTCAAAAACATTCAGTACTTC CASSQEQGSMVKNIQYF
. TRBJ1-4 TRBV28 . TGTGCCAGCAGTTTTACTCAGGTAGATGAAAAACTGTTTTTT CASSFTQVDEKLFF
. TRBJ1-2 TRBV21-1 . TGTGCCAGCAGCAAGACAGGGCCCTATGGCTACACCTTC CASSKTGPYGYTF
TRBD1 TRBJ2-7 TRBV7-8 once TGTGCCAGCAGCCTCGGACAGGGGGCTTACTACTTC CASSLGQGAYYF
TRBD1 TRBJ1-2 TRBV6-5 . TGTGCCAGCAGTTACCCCGGGACAGGGCCCTATGGCTACACCTTC CASSYPGTGPYGYTF
. TRBJ1-6 TRBV14 once TGTGCCAGCAGCCAAGAAAGCGGGGGGTATTCACCCCTCCACTTT CASSQESGGYSPLHF
TRBD1 TRBJ2-7 TRBV2 . TGTGCCAGCAGTTGGGACAGGGTCTACGAGCAGTACTTC CASSWDRVYEQYF
TRBD2 TRBJ2-7 TRBV4-2 . TGTGCCAGCAGCCCGACTAGCGGGAGCTCCTACGAGCAGTACTTC CASSPTSGSSYEQYF
. TRBJ1-6 TRBV5-1 once TGCGCCAGCAGCCCTGGACACGGACCCAGCTCCTATAATTCACCCCTCCACTTT CASSPGHGPSSYNSPLHF
TRBD1 TRBJ2-7 TRBV14 . TGTGCCAGCAGCCGACGCCCCGGGACAGCATACGAGCAGTACTTC CASSRRPGTAYEQYF
. TRBJ2-5 TRBV7-2 . TGTGCCAGCAGCTCTGCCAGGGGAGAGACCCAGTACTTC CASSSARGETQYF
TRBD2 TRBJ2-5 TRBV5-1 . TGCGCCAGCAGCCCGGACGCGGGAGGGCCCATAGAGACCCAGTACTTC CASSPDAGGPIETQYF
. TRBJ1-1 TRBV9 once TGTGCCAGCAGCCCCTGGGGAGGTATGAACACTGAAGCTTTCTTT CASSPWGGMNTEAFF
. TRBJ2-3 TRBV6-1 . TGTGCCAGCAGTGAGACAGCCAATACGCAGTATTTT CASSETANTQYF
. TRBJ1-2 TRBV9 . TGTGCCAGCAGTCCTGGGGGGGGCGGCTACACCTTC CASSPGGGGYTF